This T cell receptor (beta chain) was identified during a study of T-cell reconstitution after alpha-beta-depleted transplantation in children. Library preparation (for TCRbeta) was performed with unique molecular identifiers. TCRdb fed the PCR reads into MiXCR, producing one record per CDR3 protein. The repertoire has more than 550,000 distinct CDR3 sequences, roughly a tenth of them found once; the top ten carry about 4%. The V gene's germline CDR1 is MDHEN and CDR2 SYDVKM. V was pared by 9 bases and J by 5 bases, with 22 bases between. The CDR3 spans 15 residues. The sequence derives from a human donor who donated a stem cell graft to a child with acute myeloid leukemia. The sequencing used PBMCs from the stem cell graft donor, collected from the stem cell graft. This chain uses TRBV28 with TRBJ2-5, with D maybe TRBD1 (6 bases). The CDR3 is CASTPGAGERETQYF. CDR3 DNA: TGTGCCAGTACTCCCGGGGCAGGGGAGAGGGAGACCCAGTACTTC.